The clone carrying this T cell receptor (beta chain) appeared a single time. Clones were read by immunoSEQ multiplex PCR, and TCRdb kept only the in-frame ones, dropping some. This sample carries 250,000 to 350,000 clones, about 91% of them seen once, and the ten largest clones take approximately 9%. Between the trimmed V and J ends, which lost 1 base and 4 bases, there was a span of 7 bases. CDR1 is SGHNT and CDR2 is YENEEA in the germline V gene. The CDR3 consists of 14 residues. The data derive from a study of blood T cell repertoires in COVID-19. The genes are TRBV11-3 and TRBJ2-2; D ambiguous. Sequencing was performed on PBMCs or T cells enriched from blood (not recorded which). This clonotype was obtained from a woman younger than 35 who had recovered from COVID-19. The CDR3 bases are TGTGCCAGCAGCTTAGGAGCTGTCACCGGGGAGCTGTTTTTT. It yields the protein CASSLGAVTGELFF.